A single sample gave rise to the 18 T cell receptor beta chains below, sequenced in a study of blood T cell repertoires in COVID-19. Produced via immunoSEQ multiplex PCR; TCRdb's table is partial and in-frame only. This sample has approximately 150,000 clones, with approximately 86% found just once. Sequencing was done on a sample of PBMCs or T cells enriched from blood (not recorded which). These receptors were obtained from a man between 60 and 70 years old who had recovered from COVID-19.

V usage is TRBV5-6 and J usage is TRBJ2-5, with no clear D. From germline, CDR1 is SGHDT and CDR2 YYEEEE. The CDR3 has 13 residues. The V end was cut by 4 bases, the J end by 5 bases, with 12 bases between. CDR3 coding DNA: TGTGCCAGCAGCCTCCTGGCCAGGGAGACCCAGTACTTC. Protein product: CASSLLARETQYF.

J is TRBJ1-1 and V is TRBV2; D ambiguous. The germline V gene encodes CDR1 SNHLY and CDR2 FYNNEI. The V end was cut by 6 bases, the J end by 2 bases, with 16 bases between. CDR3 length: 15 amino acids. The CDR3 spells CASRAPGGSNTEAFF. The DNA of the CDR3 is TGTGCCAGCAGAGCCCCCGGAGGGTCCAACACTGAAGCTTTCTTT.

This sequence joins TRBV6-5 and TRBJ1-2; 7 bases fit TRBD1. V trimming: 6 bases; J trimming: 8 bases; junction bases outside the gene matches: 6. The CDR3 consists of 12 residues. Germline CDR1 and CDR2: MNHEY and SVGAGI. CDR3 sequence (DNA): TGTGCCAGCAGGCAACAGGGGATCGGCTACACCTTC. Translation: CASRQQGIGYTF.

The rearrangement joins TRBV7-2 to TRBJ1-1; D is undetermined. Per the germline V gene, CDR1 is SGHTA and CDR2 is FQGNSA. The CDR3 runs to 14 residues. V shed 5 bases and J shed 6 bases, with 16 bases lying between them. In DNA form, the CDR3 reads TGTGCCAGCAGCCCACCCGGGTCCTGGTCTGAAGCTTTCTTT. This encodes CASSPPGSWSEAFF.

This chain links TRBV29-1 with TRBJ2-7, with TRBD1 matching 11 bases. The V segment lost 6 bases and the J segment 3 bases; nucleotides outside the gene matches: 10. From germline, CDR1 is SQVTM and CDR2 ANQGSEA. The CDR3 is made up of 15 amino acids. The chain's CDR3 is CSVSPGTGGLYEQYF. CDR3 bases: TGCAGCGTCTCACCCGGGACAGGGGGTCTCTACGAGCAGTACTTC.

The V gene is TRBV5-1, the J gene TRBJ2-7, with 8 nucleotides matching TRBD1. The CDR3 has 14 amino acids. Germline V gene lookup returns CDR1 SGHRS and CDR2 YFSETQ. The V and J ends lost 1 base and 3 bases, in that order; junction bases with no gene match: 3. CDR3 loop: CASSLNRGVYEQYF. The CDR3 bases are TGCGCCAGCAGCTTGAACAGGGGGGTCTACGAGCAGTACTTC.

The CDR3 bases are TGTGCCATCTTAAGACTAGCGGGAGAACGCGACGAGCAGTACTTC. Protein: CAILRLAGERDEQYF. This chain uses TRBV6-4 with TRBJ2-7, with TRBD2 matching 12 bases. V was clipped by 10 bases and J by 5 bases; unmatched bases: 12. This CDR3 has 15 residues. The V gene's germline CDR1 is MRHNA and CDR2 SNTAGT.

J is TRBJ2-7 and V is TRBV27; 9 positions agree with TRBD1. V lost 5 bases and J lost 1; bases outside the gene matches: 9. The CDR3 consists of 16 residues. Germline CDR1 MNHEY, CDR2 SMNVEV (reference sequence). The CDR3 spells CASSGMGTGISYEQYF. DNA of the CDR3: TGTGCCAGCAGTGGCATGGGGACAGGGATATCCTACGAGCAGTACTTC.

Comment on this clone: The same CDR3 arises from other DNA sequences in this sample as well. This chain links TRBV5-1 with TRBJ2-1, with TRBD2 matching 8 bases. Germline values: CDR1 SGHRS, CDR2 YFSETQ. Trimming cost V 4 bases and J 3 bases; bases outside gene matches: 3. CDR3 length: 14 amino acids. The CDR3 loop is CASSQGLDYNEQFF. In DNA form, the CDR3 reads TGCGCCAGCAGCCAGGGACTAGACTACAATGAGCAGTTCTTC.

The chain uses TRBV3-1 (or the pseudogene TRBV3-2) and TRBJ1-5, with 7 nucleotides matching TRBD1. V shed 4 bases and J 3 bases; nucleotides not matched to a gene: 9. This CDR3 contains 16 residues. Germline V gene lookup returns CDR1 LGHDT and CDR2 YNNKEL (reference sequence). The CDR3 reads CASSPRTGGVNQPQHF. As DNA, the CDR3 is TGTGCCAGCAGCCCACGGACAGGAGGGGTCAATCAGCCCCAGCATTTT.

The V call is TRBV9, the J call TRBJ2-5; D might be TRBD1 (6 bases). The CDR3 extends over 14 amino acids. The germline V and J ends were trimmed by 4 bases and 0 bases, with 10 bases remaining between them. The germline V gene encodes CDR1 SGDLS and CDR2 YYNGEE. Written as DNA, the CDR3 is TGTGCCAGCAGCTCCCAGGGGTACCAAGAGACCCAGTACTTC. It is translated as CASSSQGYQETQYF.

This chain links TRBV9 with TRBJ1-4; TRBD1 agrees at 7 bases. The CDR3 sequence is 14 residues long. Germline trimming cut 4 bases from V and 7 bases from J; bases unmatched to any gene: 7. Germline assignment: CDR1 SGDLS and CDR2 YYNGEE. The CDR3 DNA follows: TGTGCCAGCAGCTCCGGGCAGGGGGGTGAAAAACTGTTTTTT. Residues: CASSSGQGGEKLFF.

In nucleotides, the CDR3 is TGTGCCAGCAGCTTGAACCCTACGAACACTGAAGCTTTCTTT. Its protein product is CASSLNPTNTEAFF. J is TRBJ1-1 and V is TRBV5-4, with D unclear. CDR1 is SGHNT, CDR2 YYREEE, per germline (reference sequence). The CDR3 length is 14 residues. V was shortened by 1 base and J by 1 base, with 8 bases between the two germline ends.

This chain uses TRBV5-1 with TRBJ2-3, with 7 bases identical to TRBD1. Trimming took 2 bases from V and 5 from J; bases not matched to a gene: 8. Germline V gives CDR1 SGHRS, CDR2 YFSETQ. The CDR3 sequence is 15 residues long. The CDR3 protein is CASSLAGDSQDTQYF. The CDR3 bases are TGCGCCAGCAGCTTAGCCGGGGACAGTCAAGATACGCAGTATTTT.

This rearrangement joins TRBV30 to TRBJ2-3; no clear D gene. Germline-derived CDR1 and CDR2 are GTSNPN and SVGIG (reference sequence). CDR3 length: 11 amino acids. Trimming shortened V by 2 bases and J by 12 bases, and 12 bases separated the two germline ends. CDR3 region: CAWSPQAHQYF. In DNA form, the CDR3 reads TGTGCCTGGAGTCCTCAAGCTCACCAGTATTTT. The whole variable domain, remainder taken from reference TRBV30 and TRBJ2-3, is SQTIHQWPATLVQPVGSPLSLECTVEGTSNPNLYWYRQAAGRGLQLLFYSVGIGQISSEVPQNLSASRPQDRQFILSSKKLLLSDSGFYLCAWSPQAHQYFGPGTRLTVL.

The chain employs TRBV30 and TRBJ1-6; D might be TRBD1 (5 bases). Trimming left V 3 bases short and J 5 bases short, with 5 bases between. Looked up from germline, CDR1 is GTSNPN and CDR2 is SVGIG (reference sequence). This CDR3 has 12 residues. The CDR3 here is CAWRDNNSPLHF. The CDR3 nucleotides read TGTGCCTGGAGGGACAATAATTCACCCCTCCACTTT.

The gene calls are TRBV2 and TRBJ2-7; tentatively, D is TRBD1 (6 bases). With 5 bases removed from V and 5 bases from J, the gap between germline ends came to 13 bases. The CDR3 loop spans 13 amino acids. Germline V lookup: CDR1 SNHLY, CDR2 FYNNEI. The CDR3 region is CASSLGASDEQYF. The CDR3 DNA follows: TGTGCCAGCAGTTTGGGGGCGTCCGACGAGCAGTACTTC.

This clone was found a few times. The chain recombines TRBV9 with TRBJ1-1; D possibly corresponds to TRBD1 (5 bases). Trimming cost V 1 base and J 1 base, with 5 bases left between them. Germline-derived CDR1 and CDR2 are SGDLS and YYNGEE. CDR3 size: 13 residues. The CDR3 DNA follows: TGTGCCAGCAGCGTACAGGGGAACACTGAAGCTTTCTTT. It is translated as CASSVQGNTEAFF.